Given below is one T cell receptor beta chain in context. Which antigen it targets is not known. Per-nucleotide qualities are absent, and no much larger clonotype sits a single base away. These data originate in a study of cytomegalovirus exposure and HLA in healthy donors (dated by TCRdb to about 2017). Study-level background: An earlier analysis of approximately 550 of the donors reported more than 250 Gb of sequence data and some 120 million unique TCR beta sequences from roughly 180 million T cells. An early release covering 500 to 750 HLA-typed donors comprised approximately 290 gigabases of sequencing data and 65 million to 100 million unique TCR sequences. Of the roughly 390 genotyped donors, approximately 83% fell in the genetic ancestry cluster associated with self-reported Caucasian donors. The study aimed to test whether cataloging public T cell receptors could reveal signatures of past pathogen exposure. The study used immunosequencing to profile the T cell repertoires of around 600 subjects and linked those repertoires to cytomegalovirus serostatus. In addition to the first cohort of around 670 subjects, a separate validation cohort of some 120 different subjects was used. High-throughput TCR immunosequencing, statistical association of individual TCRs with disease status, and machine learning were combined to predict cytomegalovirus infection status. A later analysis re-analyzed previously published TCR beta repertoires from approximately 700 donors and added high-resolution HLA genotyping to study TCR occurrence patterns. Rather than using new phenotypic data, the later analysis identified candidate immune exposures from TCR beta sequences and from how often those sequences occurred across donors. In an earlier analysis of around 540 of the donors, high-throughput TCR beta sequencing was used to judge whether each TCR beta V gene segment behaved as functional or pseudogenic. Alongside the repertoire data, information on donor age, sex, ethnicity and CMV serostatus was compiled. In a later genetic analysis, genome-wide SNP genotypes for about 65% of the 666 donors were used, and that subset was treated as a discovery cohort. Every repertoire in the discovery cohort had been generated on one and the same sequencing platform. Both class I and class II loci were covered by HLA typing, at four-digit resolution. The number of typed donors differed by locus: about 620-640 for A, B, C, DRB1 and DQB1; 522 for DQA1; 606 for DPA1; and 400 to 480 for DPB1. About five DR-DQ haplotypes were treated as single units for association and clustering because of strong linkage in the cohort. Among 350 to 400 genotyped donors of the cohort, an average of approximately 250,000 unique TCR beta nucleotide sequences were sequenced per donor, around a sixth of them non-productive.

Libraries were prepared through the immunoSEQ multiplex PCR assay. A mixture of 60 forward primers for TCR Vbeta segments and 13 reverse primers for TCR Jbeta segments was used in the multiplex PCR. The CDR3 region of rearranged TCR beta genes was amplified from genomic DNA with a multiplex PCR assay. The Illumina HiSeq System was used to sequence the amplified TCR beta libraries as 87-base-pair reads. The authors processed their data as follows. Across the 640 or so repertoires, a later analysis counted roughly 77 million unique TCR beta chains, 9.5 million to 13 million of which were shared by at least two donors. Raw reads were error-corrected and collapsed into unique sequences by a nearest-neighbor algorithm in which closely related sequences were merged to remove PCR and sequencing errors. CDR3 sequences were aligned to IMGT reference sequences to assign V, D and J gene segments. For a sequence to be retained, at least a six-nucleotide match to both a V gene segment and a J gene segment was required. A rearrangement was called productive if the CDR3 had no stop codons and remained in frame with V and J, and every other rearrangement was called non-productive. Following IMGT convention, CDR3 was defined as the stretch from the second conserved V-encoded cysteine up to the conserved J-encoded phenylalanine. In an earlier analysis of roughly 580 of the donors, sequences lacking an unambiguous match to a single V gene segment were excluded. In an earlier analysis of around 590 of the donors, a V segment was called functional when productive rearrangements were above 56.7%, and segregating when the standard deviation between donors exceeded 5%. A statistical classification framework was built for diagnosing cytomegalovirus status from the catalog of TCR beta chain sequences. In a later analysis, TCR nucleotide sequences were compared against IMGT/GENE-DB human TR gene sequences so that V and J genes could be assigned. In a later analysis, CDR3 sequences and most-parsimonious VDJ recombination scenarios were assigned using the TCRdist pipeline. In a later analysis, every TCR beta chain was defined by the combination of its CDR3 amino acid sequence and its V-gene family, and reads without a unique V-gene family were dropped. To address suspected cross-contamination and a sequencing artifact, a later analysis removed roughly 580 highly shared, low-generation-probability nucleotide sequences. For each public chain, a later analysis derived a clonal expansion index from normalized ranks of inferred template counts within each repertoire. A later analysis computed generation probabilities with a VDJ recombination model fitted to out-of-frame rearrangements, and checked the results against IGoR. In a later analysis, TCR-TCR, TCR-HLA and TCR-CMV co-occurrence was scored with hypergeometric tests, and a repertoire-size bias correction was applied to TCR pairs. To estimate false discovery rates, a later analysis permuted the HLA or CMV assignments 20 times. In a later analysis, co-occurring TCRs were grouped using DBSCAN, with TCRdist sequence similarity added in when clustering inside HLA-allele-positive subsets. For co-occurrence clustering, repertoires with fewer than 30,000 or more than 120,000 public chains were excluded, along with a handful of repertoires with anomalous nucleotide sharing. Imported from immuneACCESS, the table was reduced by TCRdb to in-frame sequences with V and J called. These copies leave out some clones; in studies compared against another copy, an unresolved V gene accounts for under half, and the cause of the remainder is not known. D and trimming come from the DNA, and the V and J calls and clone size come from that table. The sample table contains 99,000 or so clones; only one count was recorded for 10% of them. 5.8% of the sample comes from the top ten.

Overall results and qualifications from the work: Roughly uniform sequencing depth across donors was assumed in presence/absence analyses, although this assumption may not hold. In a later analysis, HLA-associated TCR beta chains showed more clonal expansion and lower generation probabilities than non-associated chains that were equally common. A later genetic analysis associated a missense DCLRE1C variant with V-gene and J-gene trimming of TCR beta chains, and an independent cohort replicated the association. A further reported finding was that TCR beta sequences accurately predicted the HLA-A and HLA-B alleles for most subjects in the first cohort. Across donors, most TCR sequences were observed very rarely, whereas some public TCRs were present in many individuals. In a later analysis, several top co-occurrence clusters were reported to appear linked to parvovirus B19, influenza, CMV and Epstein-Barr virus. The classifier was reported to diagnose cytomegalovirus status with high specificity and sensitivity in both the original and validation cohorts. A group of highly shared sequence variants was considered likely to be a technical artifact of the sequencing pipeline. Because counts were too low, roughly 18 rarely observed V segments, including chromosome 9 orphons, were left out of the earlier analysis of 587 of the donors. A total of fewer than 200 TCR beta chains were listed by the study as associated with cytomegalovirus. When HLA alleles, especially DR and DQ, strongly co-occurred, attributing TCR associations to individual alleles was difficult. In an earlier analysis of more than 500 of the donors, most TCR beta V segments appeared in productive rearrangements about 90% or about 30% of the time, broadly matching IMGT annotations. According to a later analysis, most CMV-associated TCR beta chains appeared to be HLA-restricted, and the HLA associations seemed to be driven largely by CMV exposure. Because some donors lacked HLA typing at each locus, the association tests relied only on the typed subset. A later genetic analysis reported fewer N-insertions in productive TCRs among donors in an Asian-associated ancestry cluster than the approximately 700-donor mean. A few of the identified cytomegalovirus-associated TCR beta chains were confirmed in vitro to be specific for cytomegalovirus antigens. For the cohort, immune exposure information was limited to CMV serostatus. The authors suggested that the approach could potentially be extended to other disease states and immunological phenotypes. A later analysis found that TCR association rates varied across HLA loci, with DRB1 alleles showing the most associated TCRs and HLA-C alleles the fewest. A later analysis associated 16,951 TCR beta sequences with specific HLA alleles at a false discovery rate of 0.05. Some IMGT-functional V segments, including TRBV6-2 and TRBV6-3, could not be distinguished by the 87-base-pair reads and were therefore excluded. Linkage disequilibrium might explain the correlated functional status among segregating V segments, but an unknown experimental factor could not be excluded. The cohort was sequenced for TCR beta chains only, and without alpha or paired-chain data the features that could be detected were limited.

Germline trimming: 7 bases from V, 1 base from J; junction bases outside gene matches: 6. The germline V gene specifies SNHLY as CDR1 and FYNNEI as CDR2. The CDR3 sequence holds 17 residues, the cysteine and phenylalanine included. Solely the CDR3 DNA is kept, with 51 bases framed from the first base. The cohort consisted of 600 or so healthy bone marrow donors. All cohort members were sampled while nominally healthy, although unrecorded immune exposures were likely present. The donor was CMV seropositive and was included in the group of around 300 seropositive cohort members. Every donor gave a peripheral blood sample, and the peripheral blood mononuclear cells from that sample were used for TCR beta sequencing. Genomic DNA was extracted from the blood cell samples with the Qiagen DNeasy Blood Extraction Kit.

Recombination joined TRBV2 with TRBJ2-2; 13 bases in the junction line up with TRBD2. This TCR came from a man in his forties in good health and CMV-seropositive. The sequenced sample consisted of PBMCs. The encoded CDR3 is CASTPGLAGVNTGELFF. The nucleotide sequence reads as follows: TGTGCCAGCACGCCCGGACTAGCGGGAGTGAACACCGGGGAGCTGTTTTTT. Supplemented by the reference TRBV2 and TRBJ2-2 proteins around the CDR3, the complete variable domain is EPEVTQTPSHQVTQMGQEVILRCVPISNHLYFYWYRQILGQKVEFLVSFYNNEISEKSEIFDDQFSVERPDGSNFTLKIRSTKLEDSAMYFCASTPGLAGVNTGELFFGEGSRLTVL.